This T cell receptor beta chain was recorded in a study of blood T cells in healthy people across ages. From germline, CDR1 is SEHNR and CDR2 FQNEAQ (reference sequence). V shed 4 bases, J shed 6 bases, and the junction held 14 bases outside the gene matches. This CDR3 is built from 16 residues. For the second PCR, which ran for about 6 to 11 cycles, a sample-barcoded 5' primer and a J-beta primer mix were used. TCRdb processed the 5' RACE reads anew with MiXCR; each CDR3 protein has one entry. In the table there are 700,000 to 950,000 distinct CDR3 sequences, 58% of which are singletons. The origin of this receptor is a man aged 30-40 years in good health. The sequencing input was blood. The V and J genes are TRBV7-9 and TRBJ1-1, with TRBD1 matching 7 bases. CDR3 sequence reads: CASSSERRGSFAEAFF. CDR3 nucleotide sequence: TGTGCCAGCAGCTCCGAGCGCAGGGGGTCGTTCGCTGAAGCTTTCTTT.